The text below deals with one T cell receptor beta chain. These data come from a study of beta chain features in type 1 diabetes. Trimming removed 2 bases at V and 4 bases at J, with 11 bases between. Germline CDR1 is LGHNA and CDR2 is YSLEER. The CDR3 runs to 14 residues. The sequenced template was cDNA made from the entire isolated RNA. Profiled with immunoSEQ multiplex PCR; TCRdb holds only in-frame clones, not every one. The sample lists tens of thousands of clones, about 51% occurring once. The source is a woman between 18 and 30 years old in good health. J is TRBJ1-1 and V is TRBV4-3, with D perhaps TRBD1 (6 bases). The sample taken for sequencing was Tregs from blood. The CDR3 loop reads CASSQRGGRTEAFF. The CDR3 nucleotides are TGCGCCAGCAGCCAAAGGGGGGGGCGCACTGAAGCTTTCTTT.